Following are 18 T cell receptor beta chains from one sample sequenced in a study of cytomegalovirus exposure and HLA in healthy donors. It was with 60 Vbeta and 13 Jbeta primers that the PCR ran. The protocol was immunoSEQ multiplex PCR, while the TCRdb copy is restricted to in-frame clones and leaves out a portion. The sample carries about 130,000 clones, over 75% recorded once. Sequencing input: PBMCs. The source of these receptors is a man younger than 45 in good health and CMV-seronegative.

The V gene is TRBV25-1, the J gene TRBJ1-4; D gene ambiguous. Trimming took off 0 bases at V and 10 bases at J, with 15 bases between the two ends. The CDR3 sequence is 15 residues long. Per germline, CDR1 MGHDK and CDR2 SYGVNS. The CDR3 DNA follows: TGTGCCAGCAGTGAATATTCCCTGGGAAGCGGAAAACTGTTTTTT. It is translated as CASSEYSLGSGKLFF.

The chain employs TRBV4-1 and TRBJ1-2; a weak D match, TRBD1 (6 bases). The CDR3 spans 14 residues. V was clipped by 3 bases and J by 4 bases, with 12 bases between them. The germline CDR1 and CDR2 sequences are MGHRA and YSYEKL. In nucleotides, the CDR3 is TGCGCCAGCAGCCATGCTTCCAGGGGCTATGGCTACACCTTC. Its translation: CASSHASRGYGYTF.

The chain links TRBV5-6 to TRBJ2-5; the match to TRBD1 covers 8 bases. Trimming took 1 base from V and 5 from J; bases not matched to a gene: 7. CDR1 SGHDT and CDR2 YYEEEE come from the germline V gene. The CDR3 length is 15 residues. Written as DNA, the CDR3 is TGTGCCAGCAGCTTGAGGCAGGGGGCATGGGAGACCCAGTACTTC. Translation: CASSLRQGAWETQYF. Full variable domain (remainder filled in from reference TRBV5-6 and TRBJ2-5): DAGVTQSPTHLIKTRGQQVTLRCSPKSGHDTVSWYQQALGQGPQFIFQYYEEEERQRGNFPDRFSGHQFPNYSSELNVNALLLGDSALYLCASSLRQGAWETQYFGPGTRLLVL.

This chain uses TRBV6-5 with TRBJ2-1; TRBD2 aligns across 8 bases. CDR3 size: 15 residues. The germline gives CDR1 MNHEY, CDR2 SVGAGI. Trimming removed 5 bases from V and 5 bases from J; junction bases left unmatched: 8. The CDR3, as DNA: TGTGCCAGCAGTCCAAGCGGGAGAAAGGACAATGAGCAGTTCTTC. It translates to CASSPSGRKDNEQFF.

This clone was seen a few times. CDR3 sequence: CASSLGRLAGVDTQYF. Written as DNA, the CDR3 is TGTGCCAGCAGCTTAGGGCGTCTAGCGGGAGTAGATACGCAGTATTTT. The genes are TRBV7-3 and TRBJ2-3; 10 bases are shared with TRBD2. The CDR3 runs to 16 residues. Germline lookup yields CDR1 SGHTA and CDR2 FQGTGA. V gave up 2 bases and J gave up 5 bases; unmatched junction bases: 7.

This clone has a single count. This chain joins TRBV15 and TRBJ2-1; a weak D match, TRBD1 (6 bases). From germline, CDR1 is LNHNV and CDR2 YYDKDF (reference sequence). CDR3 length: 13 residues. The V end was cut by 8 bases, the J end by 4 bases, with 12 bases between. The CDR3 DNA follows: TGTGCCACCGAAGAGGACAGTTACAATGAGCAGTTCTTC. Translated, it gives CATEEDSYNEQFF.

The chain recombines TRBV4-3 with TRBJ2-3, with 9 bases matching TRBD2. The CDR3 is 17 residues long. In germline, CDR1 is LGHNA, CDR2 YSLEER. The ends lost 0 bases at V and 2 bases at J; junction bases unmatched: 6. The CDR3 loop reads CASSQDGASGATDTQYF. CDR3 DNA sequence: TGCGCCAGCAGCCAAGATGGGGCTAGCGGGGCCACAGATACGCAGTATTTT.

The V and J genes are TRBV20-1 and TRBJ2-7, with D unclear. CDR1 is DFQATT and CDR2 is SNEGSKA in the germline V gene (reference sequence). The length of the CDR3 is 10 residues. V was trimmed by 5 bases and J by 6 bases, leaving 8 bases between them. The CDR3 sequence is CSAWRGEQYF. The CDR3 DNA reads as TGCAGTGCTTGGCGCGGCGAGCAGTACTTC.

The J gene is TRBJ1-6, the V gene TRBV7-2; D is possibly TRBD1 (5 bases). In germline, CDR1 is SGHTA, CDR2 FQGNSA. CDR3 size: 16 residues. Trimming cost V 1 base and J 5 bases, with 12 bases left between them. CDR3 protein: CASSLGYRGNNSPLHF. As DNA, the CDR3 is TGTGCCAGCAGCTTAGGGTATAGGGGAAATAATTCACCCCTCCACTTT.

The chain joins TRBV9 to TRBJ2-7; TRBD2 is a possible D gene (6 bases). Trimming left V 0 bases short and J 3 bases short, with 10 bases between. This CDR3 has 14 amino acids. Germline V CDR1 and CDR2: SGDLS, YYNGEE. CDR3 sequence reads: CASSVGDWNYEQYF. Here the CDR3 DNA reads TGTGCCAGCAGCGTAGGGGACTGGAACTACGAGCAGTACTTC. The full variable domain, with the rest looked up from reference TRBV9 and TRBJ2-7, is DSGVTQTPKHLITATGQRVTLRCSPRSGDLSVYWYQQSLDQGLQFLIQYYNGEERAKGNILERFSAQQFPDLHSELNLSSLELGDSALYFCASSVGDWNYEQYFGPGTRLTVT.

The chain links TRBV19 to TRBJ2-7; the match to TRBD2 covers 7 bases. Germline V gene lookup returns CDR1 LNHDA and CDR2 SQIVND (reference sequence). This CDR3 region has 13 residues. The V segment lost 5 bases and the J segment 7 bases; nucleotides outside the gene matches: 8. CDR3 amino acids: CASSAGGGSEQYF. CDR3 DNA sequence: TGTGCCAGTAGTGCCGGCGGGGGATCGGAGCAGTACTTC. Variable domain in full (rest from reference TRBV19 and TRBJ2-7): DGGITQSPKYLFRKEGQNVTLSCEQNLNHDAMYWYRQDPGQGLRLIYYSQIVNDFQKGDIAEGYSVSREKKESFPLTVTSAQKNPTAFYLCASSAGGGSEQYFGPGTRLTVT.

The chain carries TRBV7-9 and TRBJ1-4; D not resolved. This CDR3 spans 12 amino acids. Germline CDR1 is SEHNR and CDR2 is FQNEAQ (reference sequence). Trimming stripped 7 bases from V and 8 bases from J, with 11 bases between. CDR3 sequence: CASKRGMEKLFF. The CDR3 coding sequence is TGTGCCAGCAAGCGGGGAATGGAAAAACTGTTTTTT.

The chain recombines TRBV19 with TRBJ1-2; 7 bases agree with TRBD1. Germline CDR1 and CDR2: LNHDA and SQIVND (reference sequence). The CDR3 spans 16 residues. Trimming at V came to 8 bases and at J to 4 bases, leaving 16 bases not matched to a gene. The DNA for the CDR3 is TGTGCCAGTGGATTTCCCGGACAGGTCATCACCTATGGCTACACCTTC. It is translated as CASGFPGQVITYGYTF.

This chain links TRBV27 with TRBJ1-1; no definite D call. V lost 1 base, J lost 1 base, and 7 bases lay in between. The CDR3 is made up of 14 amino acids. Per the germline V gene, CDR1 is MNHEY and CDR2 is SMNVEV (reference sequence). The CDR3 nucleotides read TGTGCCAGCAGTTTATTTGCGGGGAACACTGAAGCTTTCTTT. Translating gives CASSLFAGNTEAFF.

This clone was seen once. The chain has TRBV9 and TRBJ2-1, with D possibly TRBD2 on 6 matching bases. V shed 9 bases and J shed 0 bases, with 19 bases lying between them. The CDR3 is 16 amino acids. In germline, CDR1 is SGDLS, CDR2 YYNGEE. The CDR3 DNA sequence: TGTGCCACTGGGGGGAGTCGCGAGAGCTCCTACAATGAGCAGTTCTTC. Its translation: CATGGSRESSYNEQFF.

The V gene is TRBV19, the J gene TRBJ2-7; D is possibly TRBD2 (5 bases). The V end was cut by 5 bases, the J end by 4 bases, with 9 bases between. In germline, CDR1 is LNHDA, CDR2 SQIVND (reference sequence). There are 12 residues in the CDR3. CDR3 protein: CASSFSGYEQYF. The DNA for the CDR3 is TGTGCCAGTAGTTTCTCGGGGTACGAGCAGTACTTC.

The chain carries TRBV6-5 and TRBJ1-1; D gene uncertain. With 0 bases removed from V and 4 bases from J, the gap between germline ends came to 12 bases. The length of the CDR3 is 15 residues. Germline values: CDR1 MNHEY, CDR2 SVGAGI. CDR3 protein: CASSYSPGYGTEAFF. In DNA, the CDR3 is TGTGCCAGCAGTTACTCTCCGGGATACGGCACTGAAGCTTTCTTT.

The chain is built from TRBV4-1 and TRBJ2-7; 9 nucleotides match TRBD2. The length of the CDR3 is 15 residues. V shed 1 base and J 4 bases; nucleotides not matched to a gene: 5. The germline CDR1 and CDR2 sequences are MGHRA and YSYEKL. The CDR3 DNA reads TGCGCCAGCAGCCAAGGACTAGCGGACGATTACGAGCAGTACTTC. Its translation is CASSQGLADDYEQYF.